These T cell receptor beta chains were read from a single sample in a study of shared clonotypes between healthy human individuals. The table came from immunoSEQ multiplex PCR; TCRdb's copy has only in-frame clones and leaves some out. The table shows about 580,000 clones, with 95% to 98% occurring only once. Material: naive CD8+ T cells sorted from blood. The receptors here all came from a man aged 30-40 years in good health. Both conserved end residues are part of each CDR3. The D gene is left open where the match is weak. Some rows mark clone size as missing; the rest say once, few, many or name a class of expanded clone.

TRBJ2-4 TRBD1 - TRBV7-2 CASSPRRQGAILAKNIQYF TGTGCCAGCAGCCCCCGGAGACAGGGGGCCATACTAGCCAAAAACATTCAGTACTTC
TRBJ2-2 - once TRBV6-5 CASSYSPDIAGELFF TGTGCCAGCAGTTACTCTCCGGACATAGCTGGGGAGCTGTTTTTT
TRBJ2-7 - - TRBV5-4 CASSGVRVFHEQYF TGTGCCAGCAGCGGGGTCCGGGTCTTCCACGAGCAGTACTTC
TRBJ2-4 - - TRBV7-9 CASSGTFGKNIQYF TGTGCCAGCAGCGGGACATTCGGGAAAAACATTCAGTACTTC
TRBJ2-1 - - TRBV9 CASSVATANEQFF TGTGCCAGCAGCGTAGCGACCGCCAATGAGCAGTTCTTC
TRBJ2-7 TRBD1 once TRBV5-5 CASDITGARVAREQYF TGTGCCAGCGACATTACAGGGGCGCGGGTGGCTAGAGAGCAGTACTTC
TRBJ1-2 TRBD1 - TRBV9 CASSGQGGYTF TGTGCCAGCTCCGGACAGGGCGGCTACACCTTC
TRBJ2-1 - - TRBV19 CASSISASGNEQFF TGTGCCAGTAGTATAAGTGCATCAGGGAATGAGCAGTTCTTC
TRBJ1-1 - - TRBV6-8 CASSYEGGWNTEAFF TGTGCCAGCAGTTACGAGGGAGGCTGGAACACTGAAGCTTTCTTT
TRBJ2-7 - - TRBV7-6 CASSLGEDSYEQYF TGTGCCAGCAGCTTAGGTGAGGACAGCTACGAGCAGTACTTC
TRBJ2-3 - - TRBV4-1 CASSQEGGRGDTQYF TGCGCCAGCAGCCAAGAGGGAGGCCGGGGAGATACGCAGTATTTT
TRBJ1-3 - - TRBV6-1 CASSEQYSGNTIYF TGTGCCAGCAGTGAACAGTACTCTGGAAACACCATATATTTT
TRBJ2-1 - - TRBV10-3 CAISTVDGREQFF TGTGCCATCAGTACGGTCGATGGGAGGGAGCAGTTCTTC
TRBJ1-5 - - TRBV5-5 CASSLQTGQPQHF TGTGCCAGCAGCTTACAAACAGGTCAGCCCCAGCATTTT
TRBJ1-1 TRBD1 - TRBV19 CASRHKTQGATKDAEAFF TGTGCCAGTAGGCATAAAACACAGGGGGCCACAAAGGATGCTGAAGCTTTCTTT
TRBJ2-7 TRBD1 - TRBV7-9 CASSSSSGTGDYEQYF TGTGCCAGCAGCTCATCCTCCGGGACAGGGGACTACGAGCAGTACTTC
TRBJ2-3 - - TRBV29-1 CSVDRQTSTDTQYF TGCAGCGTCGACCGACAGACTAGCACAGATACGCAGTATTTT
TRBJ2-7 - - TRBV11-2 CASSLSGSYEQYF TGTGCCAGCAGCTTATCAGGGTCCTACGAGCAGTACTTC
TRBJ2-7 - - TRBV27 CASSFGAPYEQYF TGTGCCAGCAGTTTCGGGGCCCCCTACGAGCAGTACTTC
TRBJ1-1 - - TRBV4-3 CASSQGAAMNTEAFF TGCGCCAGCAGCCAAGGGGCGGCAATGAACACTGAAGCTTTCTTT
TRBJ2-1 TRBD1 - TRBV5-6 CASSLTGGPGRYNEQFF TGTGCCAGCAGCTTGACAGGGGGGCCAGGTCGATACAATGAGCAGTTCTTC
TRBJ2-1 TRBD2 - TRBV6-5 CASSYFSGREENEQFF TGTGCCAGCAGTTATTTCAGCGGGAGGGAAGAGAATGAGCAGTTCTTC
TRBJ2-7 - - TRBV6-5 CASFVERGSEQYF TGTGCCAGCTTCGTTGAGCGAGGGAGCGAGCAGTACTTC
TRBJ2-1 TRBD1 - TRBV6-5 CASSYLAGQGAHEQFF TGTGCCAGCAGTTACCTGGCGGGACAGGGGGCCCATGAGCAGTTCTTC
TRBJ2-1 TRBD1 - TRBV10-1 CASSEGTGGFDSEQFF TGCGCCAGCAGTGAAGGGACAGGGGGCTTCGACAGTGAGCAGTTCTTC
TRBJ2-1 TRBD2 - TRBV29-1 CSVEGTSGGDEQFF TGCAGCGTTGAAGGAACTAGCGGTGGGGATGAGCAGTTCTTC
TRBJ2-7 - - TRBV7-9 CASSLAPGHSSYEQYF TGTGCCAGCAGCTTAGCACCAGGGCACTCAAGCTACGAGCAGTACTTC
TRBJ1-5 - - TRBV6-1 CASSERVDGGPNQPQHF TGTGCCAGCAGTGAGAGGGTCGACGGGGGTCCCAATCAGCCCCAGCATTTT
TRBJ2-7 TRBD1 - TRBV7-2 CASSLRDRGSREQYF TGTGCCAGCAGCCTCCGGGACAGGGGTTCAAGGGAGCAGTACTTC
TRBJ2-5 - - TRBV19 CASSPSLWGTQYF TGTGCCAGTAGTCCTTCCCTATGGGGGACCCAGTACTTC
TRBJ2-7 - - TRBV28 CASSPFFHEQYF TGTGCCAGCAGTCCTTTTTTCCACGAGCAGTACTTC
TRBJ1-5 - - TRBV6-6 CASRALDSVHQPQHF TGTGCCAGCAGGGCGTTGGACAGCGTCCATCAGCCCCAGCATTTT
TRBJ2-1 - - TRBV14 CASSQTGDTNNEQFF TGTGCCAGCAGCCAAACCGGGGACACGAACAATGAGCAGTTCTTC
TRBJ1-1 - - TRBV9 CASSGNRENTEAFF TGTGCCAGCAGCGGGAACAGGGAGAACACTGAAGCTTTCTTT
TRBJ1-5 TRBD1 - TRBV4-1 CASSQDSFETGYRPQHF TGCGCCAGCAGCCAAGACTCGTTCGAGACAGGGTATCGGCCCCAGCATTTT
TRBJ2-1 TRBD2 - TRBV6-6 CASSYGLAVPYNEQFF TGTGCCAGCAGTTACGGGCTAGCGGTCCCTTACAATGAGCAGTTCTTC
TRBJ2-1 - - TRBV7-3 CASSRSSYNEQFF TGTGCCAGCAGCCGGAGCTCCTACAATGAGCAGTTCTTC
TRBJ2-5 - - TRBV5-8 CASSLEELPTWTQYF TGTGCCAGCAGCTTGGAGGAGTTACCTACCTGGACCCAGTACTTC
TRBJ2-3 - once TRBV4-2 CASSQGGWGTTLTDTQYF TGTGCCAGCAGCCAGGGGGGCTGGGGGACCACACTCACAGATACGCAGTATTTT
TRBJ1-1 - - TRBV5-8 CASSSGLEGLNTEAFF TGTGCCAGCAGCTCCGGCCTGGAGGGCCTCAACACTGAAGCTTTCTTT
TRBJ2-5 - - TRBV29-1 CSVEDTPGTQYF TGCAGCGTTGAAGACACCCCAGGGACCCAGTACTTC